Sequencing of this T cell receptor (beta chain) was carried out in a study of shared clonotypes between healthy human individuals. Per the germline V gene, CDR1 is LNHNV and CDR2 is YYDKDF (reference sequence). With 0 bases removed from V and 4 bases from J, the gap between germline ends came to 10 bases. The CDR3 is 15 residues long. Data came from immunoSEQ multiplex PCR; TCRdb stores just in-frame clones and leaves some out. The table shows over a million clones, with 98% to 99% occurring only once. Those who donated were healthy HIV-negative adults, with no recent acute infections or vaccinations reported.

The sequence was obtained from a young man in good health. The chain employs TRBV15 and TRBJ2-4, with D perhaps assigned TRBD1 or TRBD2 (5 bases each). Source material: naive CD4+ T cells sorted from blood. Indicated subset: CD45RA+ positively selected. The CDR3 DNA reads TGTGCCACCAGCAGAGATCTTGGGGGTAAAAACATTCAGTACTTC. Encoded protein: CATSRDLGGKNIQYF.